Sequencing of this TCR beta chain was carried out in a study of identical twins. Germline V gives CDR1 SGHAT, CDR2 FQNNGV. Unmatched junction bases numbered 9, after V lost 0 bases and J lost 6 bases. The CDR3 totals 17 residues. With respect to this clonotype: Its antigen is undetermined.

MiXCR, applied by TCRdb to the 5' RACE reads, yields one record per CDR3 protein. The sample contains 250,000 to 300,000 distinct CDR3 sequences, 8% to 9.5% of which appear only once. General study results and limits: Low generation-probability sequences were in excess among twin-shared out-of-frame alpha sequences.

These records were also assigned to another study, of yellow fever vaccine responses in identical twins.

The chain is built from TRBV11-2 and TRBJ2-2; 8 nucleotides agree with TRBD1. The sequence derives from a woman younger than 30 in good health. Sequenced sample: CD8+ T cells sorted from blood. This chain's CDR3 is CASSLDPDRAVAGELFF. CDR3 sequence (DNA): TGTGCCAGCAGCTTAGATCCGGACAGGGCTGTCGCCGGGGAGCTGTTTTTT. Supplemented by reference TRBV11-2 and TRBJ2-2, the full variable domain reads EAGVAQSPRYKIIEKRQSVAFWCNPISGHATLYWYQQILGQGPKLLIQFQNNGVVDDSQLPKDRFSAERLKGVDSTLKIQPAKLEDSAVYLCASSLDPDRAVAGELFFGEGSRLTVL.